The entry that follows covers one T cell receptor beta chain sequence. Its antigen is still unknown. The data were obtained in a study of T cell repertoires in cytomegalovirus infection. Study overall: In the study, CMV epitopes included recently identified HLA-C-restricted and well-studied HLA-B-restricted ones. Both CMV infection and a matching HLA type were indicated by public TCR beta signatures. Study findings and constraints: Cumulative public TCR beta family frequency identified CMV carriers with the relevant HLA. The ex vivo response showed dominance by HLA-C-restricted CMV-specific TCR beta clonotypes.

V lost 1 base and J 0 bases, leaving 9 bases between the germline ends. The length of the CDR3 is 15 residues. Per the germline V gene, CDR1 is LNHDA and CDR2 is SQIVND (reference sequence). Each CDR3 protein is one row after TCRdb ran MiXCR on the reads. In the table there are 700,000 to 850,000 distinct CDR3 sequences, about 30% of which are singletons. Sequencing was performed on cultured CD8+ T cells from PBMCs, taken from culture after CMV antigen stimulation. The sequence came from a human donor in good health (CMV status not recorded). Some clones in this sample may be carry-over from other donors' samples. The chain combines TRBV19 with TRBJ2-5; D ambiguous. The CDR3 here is CASSIVGSNQETQYF. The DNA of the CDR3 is TGTGCCAGTAGTATAGTCGGAAGCAACCAAGAGACCCAGTACTTC.